A single sample is the source of the 7 T cell receptor beta chains below, sequenced in a study of tissue T cells after allogeneic stem cell transplantation (dated by TCRdb to between 2021 and 2023). The receptor library was made with the immunoSEQ multiplex PCR assay. The immuneACCESS repertoire file appears here via TCRdb, limited to in-frame rearrangements. These files lack a portion of the clones; in checked studies, under half of the deficit traces to unresolved V genes, and the cause of the others is not known. Across this sample there are about 6,800 clones, with around 37% seen only once. The ten largest clones add up to roughly 6% of the sample. This specimen's time point label, interpreted: mouse harvest day 14 after allogeneic transplant. Mouse grafts consisting of 10^7 T-cell-depleted bone marrow cells combined with 10^6 splenic CD5+ T cells were administered by tail vein injection. Sequencing was performed on skin. Receptors originate from a female BALB/c mouse given C57BL/6 T cells with graft-versus-host disease after an allogeneic hematopoietic cell transplant.

This clone has just one count. The genes and germline here are from mouse. The CDR3 end lies 1 residue beyond the end of the read and is filled in from the germline J gene. The gene calls are TRBV19 and TRBJ1-1; D might be TRBD1 (5 bases). Germline V gene lookup returns CDR1 FNHDT and CDR2 SITEND (reference sequence). The CDR3 is 13 amino acids. Trimming cost V 5 bases and J 1 base, with 9 bases left between them. CDR3 sequence reads: CASRGRKNTEVFF. CDR3 bases read: TGTGCCAGCAGGGGACGGAAAAACACAGAAGTCTTC.

The sample holds a few counts of this clone. Germline and genes: mouse. The CDR3 DNA, read in part, is TGTGCCAGCAGTCTGGCCACTAACCAAGACACCCAGTAC. This gives the protein CASSLATNQDTQY. The whole CDR3 sequence reads CASSLATNQDTQYF. This sequence joins TRBV26 and TRBJ2-5; D is undetermined. The read terminates 1 residue ahead of where the CDR3 ends, so the germline J gene completes it. The CDR3 extends over 14 amino acids. Trimming shortened V by 2 bases and J by 0 bases, and 6 bases separated the two germline ends. Germline V CDR1 and CDR2: KGHPV, FQNQEV (reference sequence).

By share, this clone ranks as medium-sized (0.01 to 0.1%). Genes here carry mouse names. The CDR3 end is not reached by the read, which stops 1 residue before it; the germline J gene fills it in. The V call is TRBV26, the J call TRBJ1-1; a possible D gene is TRBD1 (5 bases). The germline CDR1 and CDR2 sequences are KGHPV and FQNQEV (reference sequence). V lost 4 bases and J 11 bases, leaving 8 bases between the germline ends. CDR3 length: 10 residues. The CDR3 region is CASSPRAVFF. The sequenced part of the CDR3 DNA is TGTGCCAGCAGTCCCAGGGCTGTCTTC. Full variable domain (rest looked up from reference TRBV26 and TRBJ1-1): NSKVIQTPRYLVKGQGQKAKMRCIPEKGHPVVFWYQQNKNNEFKFLINFQNQEVLQQIDMTEKRFSAECPSNSPCSLEIQSSEAGDSALYLCASSPRAVFFGKGTRLTVV.

As for this clone: Genes and germline are mouse. The CDR3 is cut off 1 residue early in the read; its end comes from the germline J gene. The chain is built from TRBV31 and TRBJ2-5; perhaps TRBD2 as D (5 bases). The CDR3 loop spans 12 amino acids. The germline V and J ends were trimmed by 1 base and 6 bases, with 8 bases remaining between them. Germline V gives CDR1 GKSSPN, CDR2 SITVG. The DNA read from the CDR3 is TGTGCCTGGAGTCCTTCTGGGGACACCCAGTAC. This codes for CAWSPSGDTQY. The CDR3, in full, reads CAWSPSGDTQYF.

This clone was seen only a few times. Gene names are the mouse ones. The CDR3 end falls 1 residue outside the read, so it is completed with the germline J gene. The V call is TRBV19, the J call TRBJ1-1; no definite D call. The length of the CDR3 is 13 residues. Germline assignment: CDR1 FNHDT and CDR2 SITEND (reference sequence). V lost 1 base and J 0 bases, leaving 4 bases between the germline ends. The CDR3 reads CASSIRANTEVFF. CDR3 DNA, as far as it was read: TGTGCCAGCAGTATACGTGCAAACACAGAAGTCTTC.

About this clone itself: The gene names here belong to mouse. The read falls 1 residue short of the CDR3 end, and the missing part is taken from the germline J gene. The chain links TRBV16 to TRBJ2-2; 8 positions match TRBD1. Germline V gene sequence: CDR1 SGHSA, CDR2 FRNQAP. The V segment lost 4 bases and the J segment 4 bases; nucleotides outside the gene matches: 2. The CDR3 covers 14 residues. The CDR3 region is CASSCGQGTGQLYF. The sequenced CDR3 bases are TGTGCAAGCAGCTGCGGACAGGGCACCGGGCAGCTCTAC. Filled out from reference TRBV16 and TRBJ2-2, the complete variable domain reads NAGVIQTPRHKVTGKGQEATLWCEPISGHSAVFWYRQTIVQGLEFLTYFRNQAPIDDSGMPKERFSAQMPNQSHSTLKIQSTQPQDSAVYLCASSCGQGTGQLYFGEGSKLTVL.

About this clone itself: Genes here carry mouse names. From the germline J gene comes the end of the CDR3, since the read stops 1 residue before it. The rearrangement uses TRBV31 and TRBJ2-7, with 11 bases aligning to TRBD2. V lost 1 base and J lost 3; bases outside the gene matches: 2. Germline V gene lookup returns CDR1 GKSSPN and CDR2 SITVG. The length of the CDR3 is 14 residues. CDR3 region: CAWSPDWGGYEQYF. Partial CDR3 DNA: TGTGCCTGGAGTCCAGACTGGGGGGGCTATGAACAGTAC. The entire variable domain, with the rest obtained from reference TRBV31 and TRBJ2-7, is as follows: AQTIHQWPVAEIKAVGSPLSLGCTIKGKSSPNLYWYWQATGGTLQQLFYSITVGQVESVVQLNLSASRPKDDQFILSTEKLLLSHSGFYLCAWSPDWGGYEQYFGPGTRLTVL.